The text below deals with one T cell receptor beta chain. Its matching antigen is unknown. Researchers ran the PCR with 60 Vbeta and 13 Jbeta primers. The data were produced by immunoSEQ multiplex PCR, yet TCRdb's version contains in-frame clones alone and is incomplete. The table records under 110,000 clones, approximately 75% of them present only once. The CDR3 consists of 15 residues. The V gene end was trimmed by 0 bases and the J gene end by 5 bases; junction bases not matched to a gene: 4. Germline lookup yields CDR1 MGHRA and CDR2 YSYEKL. The data were taken from a study of cytomegalovirus exposure and HLA in healthy donors. Across the whole study: Earlier work reported 95 million to 130 million unique TCR beta sequences from some 180 million T cells.

Whole-study results and caveats: Most of the CMV-associated TCR beta chains (in a later analysis) appeared to be HLA-restricted. A previous analysis found most TCR beta V segments productive roughly 87% or roughly 30% of the time. Later analysis identified 16,951 TCR beta sequences associated with HLA alleles, using a false discovery rate threshold of 0.05.

Sample: PBMCs. This chain uses TRBV4-1 with TRBJ1-5; the match to TRBD1 covers 7 bases. The TCR was taken from a woman aged 40 to 55 in good health and CMV-seronegative. CDR3 amino acids: CASSQEVTGDQPQHF. CDR3 nucleotide sequence: TGCGCCAGCAGCCAAGAAGTTACAGGGGATCAGCCCCAGCATTTT.